The next 2 T cell receptor beta chains were all read from a single sample in a study of ipilimumab plus nivolumab after autologous stem cell transplantation. Using immunoSEQ multiplex PCR, the repertoire was profiled, and TCRdb retains in-frame clones only, with some absent. The table lists around 45,000 clones, 70% to 90% of them singletons. This specimen consisted of PBMCs, obtained in a trial of ipilimumab plus nivolumab as post-transplant consolidation. All receptors come from a male donor with multiple myeloma.

This clone has a single count. The V and J genes are TRBV6-6 and TRBJ2-1; no definite D call. V shed 0 bases and J shed 4 bases, with 10 bases lying between them. CDR3 size: 15 residues. The germline CDR1 and CDR2 sequences are MNHNY and SVGAGI (reference sequence). The chain's CDR3 is CASSYSEPQYNEQFF. CDR3 in DNA: TGTGCCAGCAGTTACTCCGAACCGCAATACAATGAGCAGTTCTTC.

The V call is TRBV13, the J call TRBJ2-3; 9 bases fit TRBD2. Trimming cost V 5 bases and J 2 bases; bases outside gene matches: 14. Germline CDR1 is PRHDT and CDR2 is FYEKMQ (reference sequence). The CDR3 is 18 amino acids. CDR3 loop: CASSLHPLAGMITDTQYF. CDR3 sequence (DNA): TGTGCCAGCAGCCTCCACCCCCTAGCGGGAATGATCACAGATACGCAGTATTTT.